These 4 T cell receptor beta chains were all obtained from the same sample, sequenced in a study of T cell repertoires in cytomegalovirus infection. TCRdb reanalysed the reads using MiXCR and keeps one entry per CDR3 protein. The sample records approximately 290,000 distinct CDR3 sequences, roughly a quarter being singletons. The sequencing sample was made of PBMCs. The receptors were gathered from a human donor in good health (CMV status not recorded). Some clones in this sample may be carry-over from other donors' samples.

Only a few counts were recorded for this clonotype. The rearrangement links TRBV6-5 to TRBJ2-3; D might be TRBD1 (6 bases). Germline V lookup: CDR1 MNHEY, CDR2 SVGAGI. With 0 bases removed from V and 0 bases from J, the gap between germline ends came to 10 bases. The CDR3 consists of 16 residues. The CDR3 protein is CASSYSRGISTDTQYF. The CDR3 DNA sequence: TGTGCCAGCAGTTACTCGAGGGGGATTAGCACAGATACGCAGTATTTT.

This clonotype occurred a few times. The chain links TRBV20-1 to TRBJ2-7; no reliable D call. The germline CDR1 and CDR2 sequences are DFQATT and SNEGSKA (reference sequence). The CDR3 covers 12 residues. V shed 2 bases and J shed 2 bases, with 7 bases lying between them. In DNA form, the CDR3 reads TGCAGTGCTAGACGGGCTACCTACGAGCAGTACTTC. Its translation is CSARRATYEQYF.

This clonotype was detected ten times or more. CDR3 coding DNA: TGTGCCAGCAGTATCCCGAGGACAGGGGACACTGAAGCTTTCTTT. Translating it yields CASSIPRTGDTEAFF. The chain employs TRBV6-1 and TRBJ1-1; 9 nucleotides align to TRBD1. V gave up 5 bases and J gave up 3 bases; unmatched junction bases: 7. Germline V gene data show CDR1 as MNHNS and CDR2 as SASEGT. The CDR3 extends over 15 amino acids.

The CDR3 bases are TGTGCCAGCAGTTACGTCCCCAGGGCGAACACTGAAGCTTTCTTT. As protein: CASSYVPRANTEAFF. The chain is built from TRBV6-6 and TRBJ1-1; maybe TRBD1 (5 bases). Between the trimmed V and J ends, which lost 2 bases and 1 base, there was a span of 11 bases. CDR3 length: 15 amino acids. Germline V gene lookup returns CDR1 MNHNY and CDR2 SVGAGI (reference sequence).